This T cell receptor beta chain was recorded in a study of cytomegalovirus exposure and HLA in healthy donors. Whole-study context: The study's early data release held about 77 million unique TCRs from HLA-typed donors.

PCR amplification relied on 60 Vbeta primers (plus 13 Jbeta primers). Using immunoSEQ multiplex PCR, the repertoire was profiled, and TCRdb retains in-frame clones only, with some absent. The sample comprises approximately 150,000 clones, 60% to 80% of which are singletons, and under 1.5% rests with the top ten. Notes on this clone: Antigen specificity is unknown.

General study findings and limits: TCR beta sequences reportedly predicted most subjects' HLA-A and HLA-B alleles accurately.

This receptor was taken from a man in his fifties or sixties in good health and CMV-seronegative. The sequenced material came from PBMCs.

The CDR3, as DNA: TGTGCCAGCAGCCCCGGGGGGGCGAACACCGGGGAGCTGTTTTTT. Translation gives CASSPGGANTGELFF. The V gene is TRBV7-3, the J gene TRBJ2-2; TRBD2 agrees at 8 bases. This CDR3 is 15 amino acids long. Trimming cost V 5 bases and J 0 bases; bases outside gene matches: 2. Germline-derived CDR1 and CDR2 are SGHTA and FQGTGA.